This TCR beta chain originates from a study of blood T cell repertoires in COVID-19. The wider study: Specimens from acute and convalescent COVID-19 originated in the United States, Italy and Spain.

CDR1 and CDR2 from the germline V gene are MNHEY and SVGAGI. This CDR3 contains 15 residues. V was clipped by 10 bases and J by 0 bases, with 15 bases between them. In the authors' methods: Amplified reference gene primers provided the basis for estimating nucleated cell counts. Libraries were prepared by immunoSEQ multiplex PCR; TCRdb keeps only in-frame clonotypes and omits some of them. V and J calls and clone size are given by that table; D and trimming were obtained from the DNA. Of under 55,000 clones listed, roughly 88% are singletons. J is TRBJ1-4 and V is TRBV6-5; D possibly corresponds to TRBD1 (5 bases). The sequencing input was peripheral blood. The source of this sequence is a woman older than 75 with acute or convalescent COVID-19. This CDR3 is CATGGGVTTNEKLFF. The CDR3 DNA sequence: TGTGCCACCGGGGGAGGGGTGACAACTAATGAAAAACTGTTTTTT.